This T cell receptor (beta chain) was recovered during a study of cytomegalovirus exposure and HLA in healthy donors (dated by TCRdb to about 2017). In the study overall: An earlier analysis of 587 of the donors reported 250 to 300 Gb of sequence data and more than 90 million unique TCR beta sequences from 190 million or so T cells. Approximately 330 gigabases of sequencing data and 91 million or so unique TCR sequences made up an early release that covered approximately 700 HLA-typed donors. The genetic ancestry cluster associated with self-reported Caucasian donors included around four fifths of the roughly 410 genotyped donors. The study aimed to test whether cataloging public T cell receptors could reveal signatures of past pathogen exposure. Using immunosequencing, the study profiled T cell repertoires from about 620 subjects and related those repertoires to cytomegalovirus serostatus. A separate validation cohort of approximately 120 different subjects was used in addition to the approximately 670-subject first cohort. High-throughput TCR immunosequencing, statistical association of individual TCRs with disease status, and machine learning were combined to predict cytomegalovirus infection status. A later analysis re-analyzed previously published TCR beta repertoires from 650 to 800 donors and added high-resolution HLA genotyping to study TCR occurrence patterns. Rather than using new phenotypic data, the later analysis identified candidate immune exposures from TCR beta sequences and from how often those sequences occurred across donors. In an earlier analysis of 550 to 700 of the donors, high-throughput TCR beta sequencing was used to judge whether each TCR beta V gene segment behaved as functional or pseudogenic. Donor age, sex, ethnicity and CMV serostatus were compiled alongside the repertoire data. A later genetic analysis used genome-wide SNP genotypes for about 55% of the 666 donors, treating that subset as a discovery cohort. All discovery cohort repertoires had been generated on a single sequencing platform. HLA typing included class I and class II loci at four-digit resolution. Typing coverage varied by locus: about 629-630 donors for A, B, C, DRB1 and DQB1; roughly 520 for DQA1; some 610 for DPA1; around 490 for DPB1. Several DR-DQ haplotypes were handled as single units for association and clustering, since linkage in the cohort was strong. Across roughly 420 genotyped donors of the cohort, an average of roughly 200,000 unique TCR beta nucleotide sequences per donor were sequenced, and roughly a sixth of those sequences were non-productive.

The cohort was made up of roughly 670 healthy bone marrow donors. All cohort members were sampled while nominally healthy, although unrecorded immune exposures were likely present. CMV serostatus was positive for about 300 and negative for about half of the roughly 700 cohort members, and was not recorded for this donor. Each donor provided a peripheral blood sample, and peripheral blood mononuclear cells were used for TCR beta sequencing. The Qiagen DNeasy Blood Extraction Kit was used to extract genomic DNA from the blood cell samples. Cut back by 2 bases and 6 bases, the V and J ends lie 17 bases apart. From the germline V gene (reference sequence), CDR1 is MNHEY and CDR2 is SMNVEV. Inclusive of the bounding cysteine and phenylalanine, the CDR3 is 16 residues long. CDR3 DNA is the only sequence kept; it has 48 bases, read in frame from the first base. Library construction relied on the immunoSEQ multiplex PCR assay. A mixture of 60 forward primers for TCR Vbeta segments and 13 reverse primers for TCR Jbeta segments was used in the multiplex PCR. The CDR3 region of rearranged TCR beta genes was amplified from genomic DNA by a multiplex PCR assay. The Illumina HiSeq System was used to sequence the amplified TCR beta libraries as 87-base-pair reads. Concerning the study's data processing: Across the 666 repertoires, a later analysis counted roughly 77 million unique TCR beta chains, roughly 11 million of which were shared by at least two donors. Raw reads were error-corrected and collapsed into unique sequences by a nearest-neighbor algorithm in which closely related sequences were merged to remove PCR and sequencing errors. Alignment of CDR3 sequences to IMGT reference sequences was used to assign V, D and J gene segments. For a sequence to be retained, at least a six-nucleotide match to both a V gene segment and a J gene segment was required. Rearrangements were called productive when the CDR3 lacked stop codons and stayed in frame with V and J; all others were non-productive. Following IMGT convention, CDR3 was defined as the stretch from the second conserved V-encoded cysteine up to the conserved J-encoded phenylalanine. The earlier analysis of about 500 of the donors excluded sequences that lacked an unambiguous match to a single V gene segment. In an earlier analysis of more than 500 of the donors, a V segment was called functional when productive rearrangements were above 56.7%, and segregating when the standard deviation between donors exceeded 5%. A statistical classification framework was built for diagnosing cytomegalovirus status from the catalog of TCR beta chain sequences. V and J gene assignment, in a later analysis, came from comparing TCR nucleotide sequences with IMGT/GENE-DB human TR gene sequences. A later analysis assigned CDR3 sequences and most-parsimonious VDJ recombination scenarios with the TCRdist pipeline. In a later analysis, each TCR beta chain was defined by its CDR3 amino acid sequence together with its V-gene family, and reads without a unique V-gene family were excluded. As a way to deal with suspected cross-contamination and a sequencing artifact, a later analysis dropped 450 to 700 nucleotide sequences that were highly shared and had low generation probability. In a later analysis, a clonal expansion index for each public chain was calculated from normalized within-repertoire ranks of inferred template counts. In a later analysis, generation probabilities were computed with a VDJ recombination model fitted to out-of-frame rearrangements, and the resulting probabilities were checked against IGoR. In a later analysis, hypergeometric tests were used to score TCR-TCR, TCR-HLA and TCR-CMV co-occurrence, with a repertoire-size bias correction applied to TCR pairs. To estimate false discovery rates, a later analysis permuted the HLA or CMV assignments 20 times. A later analysis grouped co-occurring TCRs with DBSCAN, adding TCRdist sequence similarity when clustering within HLA-allele-positive subsets. Repertoires with fewer than 30,000 or more than 120,000 public chains, plus five repertoires with anomalous nucleotide sharing, were excluded from co-occurrence clustering. TCRdb obtained this table from immuneACCESS and retained in-frame rearrangements with V and J assigned. These tables miss some clones; where compared with another copy, unresolved V genes account for less than half of the shortfall, and the remainder is unexplained. V, J and clone size are those of that table, while D and trimming were read from the DNA. Within this sample are about 55,000 clones, with about 50% of them counted one time only. Jointly, the top ten make up 10% to 15% of the sample.

General conclusions and limits of the study: The 87-base-pair reads could not distinguish some IMGT-functional V segments, including TRBV6-2 and TRBV6-3, so those segments were excluded. The presence/absence analyses assumed that sequencing depth was roughly uniform across donors, and that assumption may not be true. A later analysis found that TCR association rates varied across HLA loci, with DRB1 alleles showing the most associated TCRs and HLA-C alleles the fewest. A later analysis found that most CMV-associated TCR beta chains appeared HLA-restricted, with HLA associations seemingly driven largely by CMV exposure. Across donors, most TCR sequences were observed very rarely, whereas some public TCRs were present in many individuals. Because some donors lacked HLA typing at each locus, the association tests relied only on the typed subset. V-gene and J-gene trimming of TCR beta chains was associated with a missense DCLRE1C variant in a later genetic analysis, and the association was replicated in an independent cohort. The classifier was reported to diagnose cytomegalovirus status with high specificity and sensitivity in both the original and validation cohorts. The authors suggested that the approach could potentially be generalized to other disease states and immunological phenotypes. According to a later analysis, parvovirus B19, influenza, CMV and Epstein-Barr virus appeared linked to several top co-occurrence clusters. CMV serostatus was the only immune exposure information available for the cohort. Strong co-occurrence of HLA alleles, especially DR and DQ, made assigning TCR associations to individual alleles difficult. Three of the identified cytomegalovirus-associated TCR beta chains were confirmed in vitro to be specific for cytomegalovirus antigens. An earlier analysis of around 540 of the donors showed that most TCR beta V segments appeared in productive rearrangements either about 87% or about 30% of the time, which broadly matched IMGT annotations. Because counts were too low, under 20 rarely observed V segments, including chromosome 9 orphons, were left out of the earlier analysis of 587 of the donors. Compared with the roughly 670-donor mean, donors in an Asian-associated ancestry cluster had fewer N-insertions in productive TCRs, according to a later genetic analysis. A further reported finding was that TCR beta sequences accurately predicted the HLA-A and HLA-B alleles for most subjects in the first cohort. Correlated functional status among segregating V segments might be attributable to linkage disequilibrium, but an unknown experimental factor could not be ruled out. In a later analysis, HLA-associated TCR beta chains showed more clonal expansion and lower generation probabilities than non-associated chains that were equally common. The study gave a list of around 170 TCR beta chains associated with cytomegalovirus. A later analysis associated about 18,000 TCR beta sequences with specific HLA alleles at a false discovery rate of 0.05. Only TCR beta chains were sequenced in this cohort, and the absence of alpha or paired-chain data limited detectable features. A cluster of highly shared sequence variants was judged likely to be a technical artifact of the sequencing pipeline.

A few counts support this clone. This receptor's antigen is unknown. No qualities accompany the bases; no much larger clone lies one base away. The receptor chain draws on TRBV27 and TRBJ1-5; TRBD1 could be the D gene, as 6 bases match. The clonotype was recovered from a human donor in good health. Source material: PBMCs. The CDR3: CASSLTGTLGAQPQHF. The nucleotides read TGTGCCAGCAGTTTAACCGGGACATTAGGGGCTCAGCCCCAGCATTTT.